This T cell receptor beta chain was found in a study of blood T cell repertoires in COVID-19. Overall study: Samples representing acute and convalescent COVID-19 were sourced from the United States, Italy and Spain. In each case, the material was cDNA or gDNA derived from T cells, B-cell-depleted T cells, or PBMCs.

Authors' data handling: By means of reference gene primer amplification, nucleated cell counts were estimated. Assay used: immunoSEQ multiplex PCR; TCRdb lists only in-frame clones, some missing. The V and J calls and clone size were taken over from that table, and D and trimming were inferred from the DNA. The table includes some 71,000 clones, 90% detected once. J gave up 5 bases and V 2 bases, and 1 base lay outside the gene matches. This CDR3 is 13 amino acids long. The germline V gene has CDR1 GTSNPN and CDR2 SVGIG (reference sequence). Sequenced input: peripheral blood. The clonotype was recovered from a middle-aged man with acute or convalescent COVID-19. This rearrangement joins TRBV30 to TRBJ2-1, with 9 nucleotides matching TRBD2. CDR3 residues: CAWSIAGDNEQFF. In DNA form, the CDR3 reads TGTGCCTGGAGTATAGCGGGAGACAATGAGCAGTTCTTC.